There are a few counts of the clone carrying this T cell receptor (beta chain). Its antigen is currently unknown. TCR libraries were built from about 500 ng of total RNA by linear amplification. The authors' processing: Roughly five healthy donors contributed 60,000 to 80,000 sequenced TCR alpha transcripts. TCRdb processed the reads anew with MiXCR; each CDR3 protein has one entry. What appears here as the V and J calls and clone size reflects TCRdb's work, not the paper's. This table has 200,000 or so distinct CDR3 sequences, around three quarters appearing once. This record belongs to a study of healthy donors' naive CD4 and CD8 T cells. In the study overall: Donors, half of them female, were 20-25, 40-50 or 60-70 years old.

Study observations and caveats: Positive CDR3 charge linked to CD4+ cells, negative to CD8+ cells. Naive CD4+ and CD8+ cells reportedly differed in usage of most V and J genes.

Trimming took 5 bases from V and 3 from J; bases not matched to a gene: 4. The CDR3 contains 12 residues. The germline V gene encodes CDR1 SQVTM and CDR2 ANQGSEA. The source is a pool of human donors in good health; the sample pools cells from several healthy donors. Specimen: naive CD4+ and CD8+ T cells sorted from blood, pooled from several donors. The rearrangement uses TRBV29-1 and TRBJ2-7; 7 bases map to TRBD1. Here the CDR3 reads CSVTRDSYEQYF. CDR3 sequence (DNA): TGCAGCGTTACCCGGGACAGCTACGAGCAGTACTTC.